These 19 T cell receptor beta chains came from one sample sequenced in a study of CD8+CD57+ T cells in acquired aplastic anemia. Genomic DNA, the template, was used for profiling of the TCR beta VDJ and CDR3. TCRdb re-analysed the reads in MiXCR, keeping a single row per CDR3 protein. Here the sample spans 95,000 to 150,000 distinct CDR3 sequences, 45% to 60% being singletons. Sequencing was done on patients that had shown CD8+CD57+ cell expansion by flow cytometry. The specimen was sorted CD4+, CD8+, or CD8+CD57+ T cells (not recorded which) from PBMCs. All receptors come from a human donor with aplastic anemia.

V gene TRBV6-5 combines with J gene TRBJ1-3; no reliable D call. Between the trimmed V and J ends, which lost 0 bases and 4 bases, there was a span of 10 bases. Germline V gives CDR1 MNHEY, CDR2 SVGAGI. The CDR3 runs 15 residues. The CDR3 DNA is TGTGCCAGCAGTTACTCGTTTGGGAAAGGAAACACCATATATTTT. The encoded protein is CASSYSFGKGNTIYF.

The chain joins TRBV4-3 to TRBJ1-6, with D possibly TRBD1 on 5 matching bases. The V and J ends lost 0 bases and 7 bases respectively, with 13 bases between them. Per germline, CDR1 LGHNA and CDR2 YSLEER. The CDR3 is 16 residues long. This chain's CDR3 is CASSQDLRTNNSPLHF. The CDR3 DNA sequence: TGCGCCAGCAGCCAAGATCTTAGGACAAACAATTCACCCCTCCACTTT.

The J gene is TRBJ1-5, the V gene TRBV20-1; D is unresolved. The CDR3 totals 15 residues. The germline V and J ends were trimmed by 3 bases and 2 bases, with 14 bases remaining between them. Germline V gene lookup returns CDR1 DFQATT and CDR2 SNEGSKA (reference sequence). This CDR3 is CSARVTSGGNQPQHF. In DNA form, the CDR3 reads TGCAGTGCTAGGGTTACTTCGGGTGGCAATCAGCCCCAGCATTTT.

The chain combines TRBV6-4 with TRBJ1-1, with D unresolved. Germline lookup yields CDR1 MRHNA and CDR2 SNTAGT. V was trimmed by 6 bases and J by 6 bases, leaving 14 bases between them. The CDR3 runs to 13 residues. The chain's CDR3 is CASSVATWSEAFF. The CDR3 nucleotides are TGTGCCAGCAGCGTAGCTACTTGGTCTGAAGCTTTCTTT.

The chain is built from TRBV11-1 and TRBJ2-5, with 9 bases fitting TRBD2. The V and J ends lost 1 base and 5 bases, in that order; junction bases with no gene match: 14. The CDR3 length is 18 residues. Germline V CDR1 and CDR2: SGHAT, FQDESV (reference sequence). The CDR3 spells CASSLDPSGGMGDETQYF. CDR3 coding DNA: TGTGCCAGCAGCTTAGACCCGAGCGGGGGGATGGGGGATGAGACCCAGTACTTC.

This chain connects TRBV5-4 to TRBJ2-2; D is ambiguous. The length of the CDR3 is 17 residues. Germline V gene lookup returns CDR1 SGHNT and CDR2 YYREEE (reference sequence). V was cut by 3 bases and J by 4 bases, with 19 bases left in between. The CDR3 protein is CASSSPFNPAVTGELFF. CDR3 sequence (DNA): TGTGCCAGCAGCTCCCCCTTTAACCCCGCGGTCACCGGGGAGCTGTTTTTT. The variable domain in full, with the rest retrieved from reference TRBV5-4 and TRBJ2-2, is ETGVTQSPTHLIKTRGQQVTLRCSSQSGHNTVSWYQQALGQGPQFIFQYYREEENGRGNFPPRFSGLQFPNYSSELNVNALELDDSALYLCASSSPFNPAVTGELFFGEGSRLTVL.

The CDR3 nucleotides are TGTGCCAGCAGCGGCCTGGGAGGGCAGCGGCAGCCCCAGCATTTT. Its protein is CASSGLGGQRQPQHF. This rearrangement joins TRBV12-3 or TRBV12-4 to TRBJ1-5; D not certain. The V end was cut by 6 bases, the J end by 7 bases, with 19 bases between. This CDR3 is built from 15 residues.

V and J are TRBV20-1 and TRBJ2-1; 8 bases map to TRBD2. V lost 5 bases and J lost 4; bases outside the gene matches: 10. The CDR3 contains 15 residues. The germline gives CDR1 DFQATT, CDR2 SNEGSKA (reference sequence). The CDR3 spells CSASRLAGGYNEQFF. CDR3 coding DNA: TGCAGTGCTTCTCGACTGGCGGGGGGTTACAATGAGCAGTTCTTC.

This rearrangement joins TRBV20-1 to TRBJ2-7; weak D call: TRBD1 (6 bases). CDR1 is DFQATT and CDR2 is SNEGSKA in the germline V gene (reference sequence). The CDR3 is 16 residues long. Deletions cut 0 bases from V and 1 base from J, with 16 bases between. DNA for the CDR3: TGCAGTGCTAGAGATCTTCCCGCAGGGGAGTCCTACGAGCAGTACTTC. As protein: CSARDLPAGESYEQYF.

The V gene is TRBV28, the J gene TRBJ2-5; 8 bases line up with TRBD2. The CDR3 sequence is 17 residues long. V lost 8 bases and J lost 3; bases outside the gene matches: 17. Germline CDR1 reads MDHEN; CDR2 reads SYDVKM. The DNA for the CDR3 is TGTGCCAGCGACAAAAGAGGGAGCGGGAGATCTGAAGAGACCCAGTACTTC. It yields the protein CASDKRGSGRSEETQYF.

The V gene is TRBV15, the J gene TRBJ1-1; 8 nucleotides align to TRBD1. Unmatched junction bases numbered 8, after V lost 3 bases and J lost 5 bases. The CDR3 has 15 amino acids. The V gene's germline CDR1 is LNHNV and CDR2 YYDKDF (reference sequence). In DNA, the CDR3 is TGTGCCACCAGCAGGGACGGGACAGGAGTAACTGAAGCTTTCTTT. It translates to CATSRDGTGVTEAFF.

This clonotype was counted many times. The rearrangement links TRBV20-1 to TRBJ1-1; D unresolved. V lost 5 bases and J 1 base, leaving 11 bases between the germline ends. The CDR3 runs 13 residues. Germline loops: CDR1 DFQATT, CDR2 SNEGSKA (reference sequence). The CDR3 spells CSAGPRENTEAFF. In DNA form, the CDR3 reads TGCAGTGCTGGCCCTCGGGAGAACACTGAAGCTTTCTTT.

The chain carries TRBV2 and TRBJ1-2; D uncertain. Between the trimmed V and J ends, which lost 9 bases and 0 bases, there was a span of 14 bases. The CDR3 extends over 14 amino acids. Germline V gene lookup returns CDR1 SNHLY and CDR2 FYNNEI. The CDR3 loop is CASREALANYGYTF. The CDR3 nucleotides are TGTGCCAGTCGGGAGGCTTTAGCTAACTATGGCTACACCTTC.

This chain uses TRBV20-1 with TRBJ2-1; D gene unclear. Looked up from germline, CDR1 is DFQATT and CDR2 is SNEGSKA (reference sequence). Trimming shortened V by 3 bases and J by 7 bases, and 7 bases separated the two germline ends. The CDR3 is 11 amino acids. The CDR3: CSARARNEQFF. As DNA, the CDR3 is TGCAGTGCTAGGGCACGGAATGAGCAGTTCTTC.

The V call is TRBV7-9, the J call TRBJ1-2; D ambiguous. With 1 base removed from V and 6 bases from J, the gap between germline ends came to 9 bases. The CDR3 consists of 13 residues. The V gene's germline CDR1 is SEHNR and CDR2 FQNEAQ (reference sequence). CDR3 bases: TGTGCCAGCAGCTTAGAAGGGATCCATGGCTACACCTTC. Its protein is CASSLEGIHGYTF.

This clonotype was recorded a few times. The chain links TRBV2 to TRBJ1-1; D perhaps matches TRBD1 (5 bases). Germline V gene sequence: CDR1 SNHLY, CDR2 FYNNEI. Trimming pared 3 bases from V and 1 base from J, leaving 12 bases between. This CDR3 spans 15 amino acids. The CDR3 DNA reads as TGTGCCAGCAGTGATTGGGGCAGTAAGAACACTGAAGCTTTCTTT. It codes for CASSDWGSKNTEAFF.

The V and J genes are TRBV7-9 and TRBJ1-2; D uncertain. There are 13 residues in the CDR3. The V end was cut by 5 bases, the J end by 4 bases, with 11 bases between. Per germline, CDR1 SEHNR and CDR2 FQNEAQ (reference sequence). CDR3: CASSVGGVYGYTF. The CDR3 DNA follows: TGTGCCAGCAGCGTCGGTGGGGTCTATGGCTACACCTTC.

The CDR3 is CASSKPGEGEQYF. CDR3 coding DNA: TGTGCCAGTAGTAAGCCCGGGGAGGGAGAGCAGTACTTC. The V call is TRBV19, the J call TRBJ2-7, with 7 nucleotides matching TRBD2. Losses at the gene ends were 4 bases for V and 7 bases for J; bases not matched to a gene: 7. The germline V gene encodes CDR1 LNHDA and CDR2 SQIVND (reference sequence). This CDR3 has 13 amino acids.

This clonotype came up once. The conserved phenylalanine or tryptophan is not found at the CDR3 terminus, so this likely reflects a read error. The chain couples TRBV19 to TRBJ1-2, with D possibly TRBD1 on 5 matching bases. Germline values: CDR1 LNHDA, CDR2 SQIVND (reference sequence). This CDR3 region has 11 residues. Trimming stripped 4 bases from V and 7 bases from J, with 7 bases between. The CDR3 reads CASSTGLGYTL. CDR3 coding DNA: TGTGCCAGTAGTACAGGGCTTGGCTACACCCTC.